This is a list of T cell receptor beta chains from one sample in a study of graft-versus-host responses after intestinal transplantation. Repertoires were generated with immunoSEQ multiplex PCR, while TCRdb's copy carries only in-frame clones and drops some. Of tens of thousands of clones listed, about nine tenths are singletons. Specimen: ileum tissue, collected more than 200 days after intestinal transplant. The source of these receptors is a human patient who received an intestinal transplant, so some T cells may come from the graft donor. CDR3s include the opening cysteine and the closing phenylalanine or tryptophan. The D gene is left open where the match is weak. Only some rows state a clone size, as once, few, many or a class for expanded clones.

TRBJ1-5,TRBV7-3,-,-,TGTGCCAGCAGCTTACGGGACGGTCAGCCCCAGCATTTT,CASSLRDGQPQHF
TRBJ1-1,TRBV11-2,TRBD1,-,TGTGCCAGCAGCGAACAGGGGCCGGTTACTGAAGCTTTCTTT,CASSEQGPVTEAFF
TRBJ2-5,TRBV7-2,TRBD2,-,TGTGCCAGCAGCCTTAGCGGGGGGGCCGCGGAGACCCAGTACTTC,CASSLSGGAAETQYF
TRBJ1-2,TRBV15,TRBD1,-,TGTGCCACCAGCAGAGGGGGAAACAGGGGATCTGGCTACACCTTC,CATSRGGNRGSGYTF
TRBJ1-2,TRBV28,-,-,TGTGCCAGCAGTTGGATGAGGGACTATGGCTACACCTTC,CASSWMRDYGYTF
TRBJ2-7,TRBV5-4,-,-,TGTGCCAGCAGCTTGGTGTTGGGAAGCTCCTACGAGCAGTACTTC,CASSLVLGSSYEQYF
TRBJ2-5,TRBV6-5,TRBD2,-,TGTGCCAGCAAGCGGGGGGGTCAAGAGACCCAGTACTTC,CASKRGGQETQYF
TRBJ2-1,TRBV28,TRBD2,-,TGTGCCAGCAGCCCCTTAGCGGGATTCCGATACAATGAGCAGTTCTTC,CASSPLAGFRYNEQFF
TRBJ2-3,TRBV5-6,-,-,TGTGCCAGCAGCTCCCTTCCCACAGATACGCAGTATTTT,CASSSLPTDTQYF
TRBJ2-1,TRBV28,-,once,TGTGCCAGCGCGTCGCTAAATGGGCATGAGCAGTTCTTC,CASASLNGHEQFF
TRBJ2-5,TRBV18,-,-,TGTGCCAGCTCACCAGGAATCCGAGAGACCCAGTACTTC,CASSPGIRETQYF
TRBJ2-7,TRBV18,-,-,TGTGCCAGCTCACCGGGACGTGCCTACGAGCAGTACTTC,CASSPGRAYEQYF
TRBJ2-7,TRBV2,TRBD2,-,TGTGCCAGCACCGGTAGCGGGAAGTCCTACGAGCAGTACTTC,CASTGSGKSYEQYF
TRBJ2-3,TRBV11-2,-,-,TGTGCCAGCAGCATTACAGGAACAGATACGCAGTATTTT,CASSITGTDTQYF
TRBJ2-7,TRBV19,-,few,TGTGCCAGTAGTACGGCGGCAGGCTCCTACGAGCAGTACTTC,CASSTAAGSYEQYF
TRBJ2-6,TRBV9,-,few,TGTGCCAGCAGCGTAGAAGGACGCTCCTCTGGGGCCAACGTCCTGACTTTC,CASSVEGRSSGANVLTF
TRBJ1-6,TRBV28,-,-,TGTGCCAGCAGGAGGCTGGGGACCTATAATTCACCCCTCCACTTT,CASRRLGTYNSPLHF
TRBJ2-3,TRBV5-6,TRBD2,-,TGTGCCAGCAGCTTGGTAGGACTAGCGGTCATCACAGATACGCAGTATTTT,CASSLVGLAVITDTQYF
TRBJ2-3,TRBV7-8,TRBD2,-,TGTGCCAGCAGCGCCTCTACTAGCGGTAGCACAGATACGCAGTATTTT,CASSASTSGSTDTQYF
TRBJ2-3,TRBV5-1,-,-,TGCGCCAGCAGCCAGGGACAAGGGGATACGCAGTATTTT,CASSQGQGDTQYF
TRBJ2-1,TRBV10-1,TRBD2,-,TGCGCCAGCAGTGACCCAAGCGGGGGTACCTACAATGAGCAGTTCTTC,CASSDPSGGTYNEQFF
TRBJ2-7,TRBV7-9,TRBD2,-,TGTGCCAGCAGCACCTGGACTAGCGGAAGCACCTACGAGCAGTACTTC,CASSTWTSGSTYEQYF
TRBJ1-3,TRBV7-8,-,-,TGTGCCAGCAGCCCCAACAGGGTTCTCAACTCTGGAAACACCATATATTTT,CASSPNRVLNSGNTIYF
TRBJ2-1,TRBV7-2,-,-,TGTGCCAGCAGCGCTTTCGCGGACAGACTATACAATGAGCAGTTCTTC,CASSAFADRLYNEQFF
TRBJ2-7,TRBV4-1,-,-,TGCGCCAGCAGCCAAGGAGTCGCTAGCGCCCTCTACGAGCAGTACTTC,CASSQGVASALYEQYF
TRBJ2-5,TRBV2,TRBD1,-,TGTGCCAGCAGTGAAGCCAGGGGGCGCATCGAGACCCAGTACTTC,CASSEARGRIETQYF
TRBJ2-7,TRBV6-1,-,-,TGTGCCAGCAGTGAAGTGCCGCGACTAGGGGCTTACGAGCAGTACTTC,CASSEVPRLGAYEQYF
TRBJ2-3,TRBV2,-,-,TGTGCCAGCAGTGTACTAGCAACAGATACGCAGTATTTT,CASSVLATDTQYF
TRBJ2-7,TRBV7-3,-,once,TGTGCCAGCAGATTGAAGAGCGGGCATCTGATTAGCTACTCCTACGAGCAGTACTTC,CASRLKSGHLISYSYEQYF
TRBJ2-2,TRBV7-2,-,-,TGTGCCAGCAGCTTTACACGTAGGTGTACCGGGGAGCTGTTTTTT,CASSFTRRCTGELFF
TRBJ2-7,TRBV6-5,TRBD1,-,TGTGCCAGCAGCCTCCTCGGGACAGGGTCCCACGAGCAGTACTTC,CASSLLGTGSHEQYF
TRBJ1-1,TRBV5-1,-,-,TGCGCCAGCAGCTTGTCGGCGGGGACACCAAATGAAGCTTTCTTT,CASSLSAGTPNEAFF
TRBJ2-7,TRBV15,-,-,TGTGCCACCAGCAGAGATCTTGCCGACGAGCAGTACTTC,CATSRDLADEQYF
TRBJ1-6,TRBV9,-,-,TGTGCCAGCAGCGAACAGGGTCGGACACCCCTCCACTTT,CASSEQGRTPLHF
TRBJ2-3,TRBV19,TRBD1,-,TGTGCCAGTCAGGGGGTCCCAGATACGCAGTATTTT,CASQGVPDTQYF
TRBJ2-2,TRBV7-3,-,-,TGTGCCAGCAGCTTAAATGGAGGGGGGGCCGGGGAGCTGTTTTTT,CASSLNGGGAGELFF
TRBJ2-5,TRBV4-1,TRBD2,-,TGCGCCAGCAGCCAAGGGACTAGCCTACAAGAGACCCAGTACTTC,CASSQGTSLQETQYF
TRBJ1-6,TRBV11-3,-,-,TGTGCCAGCAGCCGAAGGACAGATTCACCCCTCCACTTT,CASSRRTDSPLHF
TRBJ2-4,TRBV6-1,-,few,TGTGCCAGCAGTGAACGGTTGAGGAACATTCAGTACTTC,CASSERLRNIQYF
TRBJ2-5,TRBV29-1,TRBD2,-,TGCAGCGTGTTCGGGGGGGCCGTGGAGACCCAGTACTTC,CSVFGGAVETQYF
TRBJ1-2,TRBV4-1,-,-,TGCGCCAGCAGCCAAGATCATCGGGGAACGAACTATGGCTACACCTTC,CASSQDHRGTNYGYTF
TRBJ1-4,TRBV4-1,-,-,TGCGCCAGCAGCCGCGATATTTTGCGGCAGGGAGGTGCGGAAAAACTGTTTTTT,CASSRDILRQGGAEKLFF
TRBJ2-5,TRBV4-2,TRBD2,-,TGTGCCAGCAGCCAAGAAGCTAGCGGGAGGGGGAGGGAAGAGACCCAGTACTTC,CASSQEASGRGREETQYF
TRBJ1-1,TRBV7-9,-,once,TGTGCCAGCAGCACCCCCGGGACCGTCACACTTGAAGCTTTCTTT,CASSTPGTVTLEAFF
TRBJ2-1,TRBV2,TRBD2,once,TGTGCCAGCAGTGGGCGGGAGGGCCTTTTTTACAATGAGCAGTTCTTC,CASSGREGLFYNEQFF
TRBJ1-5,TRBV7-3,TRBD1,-,TGTGCCAGCAGCTTAGACAGGGATGGGCCCCAGCATTTT,CASSLDRDGPQHF
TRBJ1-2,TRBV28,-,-,TGTGCCAGCAGTCCTCGAAACTATGGCTACACCTTC,CASSPRNYGYTF
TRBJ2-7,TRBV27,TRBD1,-,TGTGCCAGCAGTTTAGGGACCGGGACAGCTTCCTACGAGCAGTACTTC,CASSLGTGTASYEQYF
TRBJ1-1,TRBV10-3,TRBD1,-,TGTGCCATCAAAGGGACAGAGAATTTGAACACTGAAGCTTTCTTT,CAIKGTENLNTEAFF
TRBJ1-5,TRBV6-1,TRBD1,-,TGTGCCAGCAGCGACAGGGGTAATCAGCCCCAGCATTTT,CASSDRGNQPQHF
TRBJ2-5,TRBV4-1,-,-,TGCGCCAGCAGCCAAATCACGTCAGGGGATGAGCAAGAGACCCAGTACTTC,CASSQITSGDEQETQYF
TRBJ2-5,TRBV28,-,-,TGTGCCAGCAGCCCTGCGGGACACCAAGAGACCCAGTACTTC,CASSPAGHQETQYF
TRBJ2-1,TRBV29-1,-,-,TGCAGCGTTGTGGGGGGGCGAACTCCATACAATGAGCAGTTCTTC,CSVVGGRTPYNEQFF
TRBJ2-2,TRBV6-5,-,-,TGTGCCAGCAGAACCGGACGGAGCACCGGGGAGCTGTTTTTT,CASRTGRSTGELFF
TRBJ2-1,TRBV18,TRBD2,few,TGTGCCAGTCGGGCTAGCGGGAGCTCCTACAATGAGCAGTTCTTC,CASRASGSSYNEQFF